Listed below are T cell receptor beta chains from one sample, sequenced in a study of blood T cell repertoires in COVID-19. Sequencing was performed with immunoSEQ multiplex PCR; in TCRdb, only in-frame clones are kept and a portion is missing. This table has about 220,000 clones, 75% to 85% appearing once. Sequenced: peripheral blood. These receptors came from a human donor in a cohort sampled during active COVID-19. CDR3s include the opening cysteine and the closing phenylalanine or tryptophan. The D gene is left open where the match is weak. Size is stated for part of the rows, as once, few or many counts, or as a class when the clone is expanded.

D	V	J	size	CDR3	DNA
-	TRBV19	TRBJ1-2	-	CASSIDGDYGYTF	TGTGCCAGTAGTATAGACGGGGACTATGGCTACACCTTC
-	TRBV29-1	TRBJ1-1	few	CSVRTTWRDTEAFF	TGCAGCGTTCGGACTACCTGGAGGGACACTGAAGCTTTCTTT
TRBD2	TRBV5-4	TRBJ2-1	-	CASSSVAGAPYNEQFF	TGTGCCAGCAGCTCCGTAGCGGGAGCACCGTACAATGAGCAGTTCTTC
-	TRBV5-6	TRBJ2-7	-	CASSLDRVTYEQYF	TGTGCCAGCAGCCTCGACAGAGTAACCTACGAGCAGTACTTC
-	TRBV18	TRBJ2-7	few	CASALEGHHNYEQYF	TGTGCCAGCGCCCTCGAGGGACACCATAACTACGAGCAGTACTTC
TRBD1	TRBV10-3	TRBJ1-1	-	CAISRSSGQGARTEAFF	TGTGCCATCAGTCGCTCGTCGGGACAGGGGGCGAGAACTGAAGCTTTCTTT
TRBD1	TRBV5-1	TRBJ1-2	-	CASSYNPGQAAYGYTF	TGCGCCAGCAGCTACAATCCGGGACAGGCAGCCTATGGCTACACCTTC
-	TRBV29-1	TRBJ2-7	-	CSVGRVAYEQYF	TGCAGCGTTGGCAGGGTTGCCTACGAGCAGTACTTC
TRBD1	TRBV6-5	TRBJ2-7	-	CASRPGQGYEQYF	TGTGCCAGCAGGCCAGGACAGGGCTACGAGCAGTACTTC
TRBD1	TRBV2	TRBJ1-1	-	CASSPGQGEVAFF	TGTGCCAGCAGTCCGGGACAGGGGGAGGTAGCTTTCTTT